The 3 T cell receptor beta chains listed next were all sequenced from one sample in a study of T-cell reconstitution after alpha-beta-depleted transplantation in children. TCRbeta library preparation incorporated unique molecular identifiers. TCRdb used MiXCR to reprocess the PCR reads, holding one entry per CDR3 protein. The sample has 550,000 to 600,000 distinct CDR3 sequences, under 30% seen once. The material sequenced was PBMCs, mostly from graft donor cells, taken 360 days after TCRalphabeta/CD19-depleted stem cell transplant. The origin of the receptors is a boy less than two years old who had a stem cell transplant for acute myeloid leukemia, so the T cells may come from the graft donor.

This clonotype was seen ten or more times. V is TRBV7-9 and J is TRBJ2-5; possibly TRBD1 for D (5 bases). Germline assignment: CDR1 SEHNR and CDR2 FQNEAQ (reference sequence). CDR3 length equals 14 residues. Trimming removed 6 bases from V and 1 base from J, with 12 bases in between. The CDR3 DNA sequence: TGTGCCAGCAGGACACAGGAGAGCCAAGAGACCCAGTACTTC. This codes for CASRTQESQETQYF.

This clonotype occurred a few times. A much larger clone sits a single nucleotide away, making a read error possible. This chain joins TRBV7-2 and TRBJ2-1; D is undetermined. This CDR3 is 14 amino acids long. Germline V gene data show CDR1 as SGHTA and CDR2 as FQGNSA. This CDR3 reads CASTLESSYNEQFF. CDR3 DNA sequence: TGTGCCAGCACCTTAGAGAGCTCCTACAATGAGCAGTTCTTC.

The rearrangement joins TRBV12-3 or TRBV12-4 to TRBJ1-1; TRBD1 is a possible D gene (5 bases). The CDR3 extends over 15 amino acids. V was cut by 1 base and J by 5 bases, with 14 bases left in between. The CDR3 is CASSLGTLGGTEAFF. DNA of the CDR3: TGTGCCAGCAGTTTAGGGACATTGGGAGGTACTGAAGCTTTCTTT.